One sample yielded the 28 T cell receptor beta chains listed below, sequenced in a study of shared clonotypes between healthy human individuals (dated by TCRdb to about 2020). Libraries were made using the immunoSEQ multiplex PCR assay. Sourced from immuneACCESS, this table was stored by TCRdb with only in-frame sequences that have V and J called. A share of the clones is absent; for the studies checked, an unresolved V gene accounts for under half, and the remainder has no known explanation. The sample table records 1,500,000 or so clones; approximately 96% of these occur just once. The leading ten clones occupy about 1% of the sample. What was sequenced was naive CD4+ T cells sorted from blood. What this sample's cell subset or site label stands for: CD45RA+ positively selected. These receptors all stem from a man in his thirties or forties in good health.

The V gene is TRBV29-1, the J gene TRBJ2-7; D perhaps matches TRBD1 (6 bases). V was shortened by 6 bases and J by 0 bases, with 6 bases between the two germline ends. CDR3 length equals 11 residues. Germline CDR1 is SQVTM and CDR2 is ANQGSEA. CDR3 bases: TGCAGCGTGGGGGCCTCCTACGAGCAGTACTTC. Protein: CSVGASYEQYF.

The CDR3 DNA follows: TGTGCCAGCAGCGGGGTAGGCGAGCAGTACTTC. Amino acid sequence: CASSGVGEQYF. This rearrangement joins TRBV6-5 to TRBJ2-7; D is perhaps TRBD2 (5 bases). The CDR3 contains 11 residues. The ends were cut back, 6 bases at V and 6 bases at J, with 9 bases in the middle. Germline CDR1 MNHEY, CDR2 SVGAGI.

The genes are TRBV7-3 and TRBJ2-1; no definite D call. The V gene's germline CDR1 is SGHTA and CDR2 FQGTGA. This CDR3 is 11 amino acids long. With 3 bases removed from V and 11 bases from J, the gap between germline ends came to 8 bases. CDR3 protein: CASSLGSQQFF. The CDR3 bases are TGTGCCAGCAGCTTGGGTAGTCAGCAGTTCTTC.

The chain couples TRBV5-8 to TRBJ2-5, with D perhaps matching TRBD1 (6 bases). V was shortened by 0 bases and J by 1 base, with 7 bases between the two germline ends. The CDR3 spans 14 residues. Germline CDR1 SGHTS, CDR2 YDEGEE. The CDR3 DNA reads TGTGCCAGCAGCTTGGAACAGGGCCAAGAGACCCAGTACTTC. Translating gives CASSLEQGQETQYF.

The V call is TRBV15, the J call TRBJ2-7; D gene uncertain. The V and J ends lost 9 bases and 2 bases respectively, with 5 bases between them. This CDR3 is 10 amino acids long. The V gene's germline CDR1 is LNHNV and CDR2 YYDKDF (reference sequence). The CDR3 loop is CATRTYEQYF. The CDR3 DNA is TGTGCCACTAGAACCTACGAGCAGTACTTC.

This clone was picked up one time. This sequence joins TRBV5-4 and TRBJ2-1, with a possible D match to TRBD1 (5 bases). This CDR3 region has 17 residues. CDR1 and CDR2 from the germline V gene are SGHNT and YYREEE (reference sequence). Trimming cost V 6 bases and J 0 bases, with 19 bases left between them. CDR3 sequence reads: CASNGPRQRNSYNEQFF. The CDR3 bases are TGTGCCAGCAACGGCCCAAGACAGAGAAACTCCTACAATGAGCAGTTCTTC. Using reference TRBV5-4 and TRBJ2-1 for the parts outside the CDR3, the full variable domain is ETGVTQSPTHLIKTRGQQVTLRCSSQSGHNTVSWYQQALGQGPQFIFQYYREEENGRGNFPPRFSGLQFPNYSSELNVNALELDDSALYLCASNGPRQRNSYNEQFFGPGTRLTVL.

V and J are TRBV5-1 and TRBJ2-3; D is perhaps TRBD1 (5 bases). This CDR3 region has 16 residues. Germline V gene sequence: CDR1 SGHRS, CDR2 YFSETQ. Between the trimmed V and J ends, which lost 0 bases and 2 bases, there was a span of 13 bases. CDR3 DNA sequence: TGCGCCAGCAGCTTGGACAGGTTCCGCCTCACAGATACGCAGTATTTT. Its protein product is CASSLDRFRLTDTQYF.

This clone was observed a handful of times. The V and J genes are TRBV5-6 and TRBJ1-5; TRBD1 aligns across 7 bases. The CDR3 length is 15 residues. From germline, CDR1 is SGHDT and CDR2 YYEEEE. Trimming cost V 0 bases and J 5 bases; bases outside gene matches: 5. CDR3 region: CASSLGQGWDQPQHF. CDR3 coding DNA: TGTGCCAGCAGCTTGGGACAGGGCTGGGATCAGCCCCAGCATTTT.

The V gene is TRBV27, the J gene TRBJ2-7; 7 nucleotides line up with TRBD1. CDR3 length: 13 amino acids. Trimming removed 4 bases from V and 3 bases from J; junction bases left unmatched: 3. Germline V gene data show CDR1 as MNHEY and CDR2 as SMNVEV (reference sequence). The CDR3 nucleotides are TGTGCCAGCAGTTCACAGGGGAACTACGAGCAGTACTTC. The encoded protein is CASSSQGNYEQYF.

The V call is TRBV5-4, the J call TRBJ2-1; TRBD2 agrees at 12 bases. V was clipped by 5 bases and J by 6 bases; unmatched bases: 3. The CDR3 is 14 amino acids. The V gene's germline CDR1 is SGHNT and CDR2 YYREEE (reference sequence). CDR3 amino acids: CASSASGRANEQFF. The CDR3 nucleotides are TGTGCCAGCAGTGCTAGCGGGAGGGCCAATGAGCAGTTCTTC. Combining the CDR3 with reference TRBV5-4 and TRBJ2-1 gives the whole variable domain ETGVTQSPTHLIKTRGQQVTLRCSSQSGHNTVSWYQQALGQGPQFIFQYYREEENGRGNFPPRFSGLQFPNYSSELNVNALELDDSALYLCASSASGRANEQFFGPGTRLTVL.

This chain links TRBV5-1 with TRBJ1-4, with no clear D. This CDR3 is 17 amino acids long. The germline V and J ends were trimmed by 1 base and 0 bases, with 13 bases remaining between them. Looked up from germline, CDR1 is SGHRS and CDR2 is YFSETQ. Written as DNA, the CDR3 is TGCGCCAGCAGCTTGCTCGTCGGAGGAGCAACTAATGAAAAACTGTTTTTT. Translating it yields CASSLLVGGATNEKLFF.

Concerning this clone itself: The same CDR3 can be traced to other DNA sequences in this sample. This sequence joins TRBV19 and TRBJ2-5; D gene ambiguous. The CDR3 has 13 residues. V lost 2 bases to trimming and J lost 5 bases, with 9 bases between them. Germline loops: CDR1 LNHDA, CDR2 SQIVND (reference sequence). The CDR3 protein is CASSIPAGETQYF. The CDR3 DNA reads as TGTGCCAGTAGTATACCCGCTGGGGAGACCCAGTACTTC.

This sequence joins TRBV5-1 and TRBJ2-5; either TRBD1 or TRBD2 may supply D (5 bases each). CDR3 size: 14 residues. Per germline, CDR1 SGHRS and CDR2 YFSETQ. Trimming left V 0 bases short and J 5 bases short, with 11 bases between. The CDR3 coding sequence is TGCGCCAGCAGCTTGGATGGGGGATGGGAGACCCAGTACTTC. It translates to CASSLDGGWETQYF.

This clone has a single count. This chain links TRBV7-9 with TRBJ2-1, with TRBD1 identical over 7 bases. The V segment lost 3 bases and the J segment 15 bases; nucleotides outside the gene matches: 8. Germline CDR1 and CDR2: SEHNR and FQNEAQ (reference sequence). The CDR3 length is 12 residues. The CDR3 is CASSLRQDRPFF. DNA of the CDR3: TGTGCCAGCAGCTTGAGACAGGACAGGCCGTTCTTC.

This sequence joins TRBV5-1 and TRBJ2-2; the match to TRBD2 covers 9 bases. Trimming removed 1 base from V and 5 bases from J; junction bases left unmatched: 3. Germline CDR1 is SGHRS and CDR2 is YFSETQ. The CDR3 spans 15 residues. In DNA form, the CDR3 reads TGCGCCAGCAGCTTGCACGCGGGAGGGACCGGGGAGCTGTTTTTT. This encodes CASSLHAGGTGELFF.

The chain is built from TRBV19 and TRBJ1-5, with a tentative D call TRBD1 (5 bases). This CDR3 has 16 residues. Germline V lookup: CDR1 LNHDA, CDR2 SQIVND (reference sequence). V was shortened by 7 bases and J by 3 bases, with 19 bases between the two germline ends. The CDR3 DNA reads TGTGCCAGTATGCCGCCCGGGCAGGGATACAATCAGCCCCAGCATTTT. Its translation is CASMPPGQGYNQPQHF.

The J gene is TRBJ2-3, the V gene TRBV19; tentatively, D is TRBD2 (5 bases). The CDR3 sequence is 16 residues long. Looked up from germline, CDR1 is LNHDA and CDR2 is SQIVND (reference sequence). Trimming pared 3 bases from V and 0 bases from J, leaving 13 bases between. The CDR3 sequence is CASSMGGRQSTDTQYF. The DNA of the CDR3 is TGTGCCAGTAGTATGGGCGGGCGTCAAAGCACAGATACGCAGTATTTT.

The chain combines TRBV6-5 with TRBJ2-7; TRBD2 matches 10 bases. With V trimmed by 6 bases and J by 3 bases, 8 bases remained unmatched. Germline CDR1 is MNHEY and CDR2 is SVGAGI. The CDR3 consists of 15 residues. The chain's CDR3 is CASSLLAGYNYEQYF. Here the CDR3 DNA reads TGTGCCAGCAGCCTACTAGCGGGATATAACTACGAGCAGTACTTC.

The chain couples TRBV5-5 to TRBJ2-5; D call uncertain. This CDR3 comprises 16 residues. Trimming cost V 4 bases and J 4 bases, with 20 bases left between them. CDR1 SGHKS and CDR2 YYEKEE come from the germline V gene (reference sequence). The CDR3 spells CASSPRALVARETQYF. In nucleotides, the CDR3 is TGTGCCAGCAGCCCCCGCGCCCTTGTAGCCCGAGAGACCCAGTACTTC.

This rearrangement joins TRBV5-5 to TRBJ2-3; D is possibly TRBD1 (6 bases). The CDR3 spans 13 residues. Germline V gene sequence: CDR1 SGHKS, CDR2 YYEKEE (reference sequence). The V end was cut by 1 base, the J end by 4 bases, with 7 bases between. The CDR3 is CASSLQGSDTQYF. The CDR3 region has the DNA TGTGCCAGCAGCTTGCAGGGGTCAGATACGCAGTATTTT.

As concerns this clone: Other DNA sequences in this specimen translate into the identical CDR3. The chain has TRBV5-1 and TRBJ2-5; 7 bases are a match to TRBD1. Trimming at V came to 0 bases and at J to 5 bases, leaving 4 bases not matched to a gene. CDR3 length: 14 residues. CDR1 is SGHRS, CDR2 YFSETQ, per germline. CDR3 region: CASSLEGAGETQYF. CDR3 DNA sequence: TGCGCCAGCAGCTTGGAGGGGGCCGGTGAGACCCAGTACTTC.

The rearrangement links TRBV15 to TRBJ2-7; D is undetermined. Trimming shortened V by 0 bases and J by 6 bases, and 12 bases separated the two germline ends. CDR1 is LNHNV and CDR2 is YYDKDF in the germline V gene (reference sequence). The CDR3 loop spans 14 amino acids. The CDR3 nucleotides read TGTGCCACCAGCAGAGAGATCCCAGCACGCGAGCAGTACTTC. Protein: CATSREIPAREQYF.

The CDR3 region is CASSVDRGPLTEAFF. CDR3 DNA: TGTGCCAGCAGCGTAGACAGGGGGCCTCTAACTGAAGCTTTCTTT. The chain recombines TRBV9 with TRBJ1-1; TRBD1 matches at 9 bases. J gave up 5 bases and V 0 bases, and 5 bases lay outside the gene matches. CDR3 size: 15 residues. Germline V lookup: CDR1 SGDLS, CDR2 YYNGEE.

This chain connects TRBV6-1 to TRBJ1-2; D remains ambiguous. Trimming left V 2 bases short and J 7 bases short, with 17 bases between. There are 15 residues in the CDR3. CDR1 MNHNS and CDR2 SASEGT come from the germline V gene. CDR3 DNA: TGTGCCAGCAGTGAATCCAGGACCCCTCGAGGTGGCTACACCTTC. Its protein is CASSESRTPRGGYTF.

The chain employs TRBV19 and TRBJ1-5, with D possibly TRBD1 on 6 matching bases. Trimming took off 0 bases at V and 6 bases at J, with 12 bases between the two ends. The CDR3 runs to 15 residues. Per germline, CDR1 LNHDA and CDR2 SQIVND (reference sequence). CDR3 DNA sequence: TGTGCCAGTAGTATAGAGGGCAGGGGACCTCAGCCCCAGCATTTT. This encodes CASSIEGRGPQPQHF.

The genes are TRBV4-3 and TRBJ2-7; a weak D match, TRBD2 (5 bases). The CDR3 extends over 14 amino acids. With 1 base removed from V and 2 bases from J, the gap between germline ends came to 9 bases. The V gene's germline CDR1 is LGHNA and CDR2 YSLEER. The CDR3, as DNA: TGCGCCAGCAGCCAAGTCTTACTAGCCTACGAGCAGTACTTC. Residues: CASSQVLLAYEQYF.

This clone is a singleton in its sample. The rearrangement uses TRBV25-1 and TRBJ2-1; 10 nucleotides align to TRBD2. V lost 8 bases to trimming and J lost 4 bases; unmatched junction nucleotides: 5. This CDR3 has 14 amino acids. Per germline, CDR1 MGHDK and CDR2 SYGVNS. DNA for the CDR3: TGTGCCAGCGAAACTAGCGGGAATTACAATGAGCAGTTCTTC. Translation gives CASETSGNYNEQFF.

This chain uses TRBV19 with TRBJ1-2; possible D gene TRBD1, 5 bases. The CDR3 length is 18 residues. The germline V gene encodes CDR1 LNHDA and CDR2 SQIVND (reference sequence). V lost 4 bases and J lost 1, with 22 bases in between. CDR3 coding DNA: TGTGCCAGTAGTAGGGGATTCTCGGGCAGGGACTATAACTATGGCTACACCTTC. Its translation is CASSRGFSGRDYNYGYTF. The full variable domain, with the rest looked up from reference TRBV19 and TRBJ1-2, is DGGITQSPKYLFRKEGQNVTLSCEQNLNHDAMYWYRQDPGQGLRLIYYSQIVNDFQKGDIAEGYSVSREKKESFPLTVTSAQKNPTAFYLCASSRGFSGRDYNYGYTFGSGTRLTVV.